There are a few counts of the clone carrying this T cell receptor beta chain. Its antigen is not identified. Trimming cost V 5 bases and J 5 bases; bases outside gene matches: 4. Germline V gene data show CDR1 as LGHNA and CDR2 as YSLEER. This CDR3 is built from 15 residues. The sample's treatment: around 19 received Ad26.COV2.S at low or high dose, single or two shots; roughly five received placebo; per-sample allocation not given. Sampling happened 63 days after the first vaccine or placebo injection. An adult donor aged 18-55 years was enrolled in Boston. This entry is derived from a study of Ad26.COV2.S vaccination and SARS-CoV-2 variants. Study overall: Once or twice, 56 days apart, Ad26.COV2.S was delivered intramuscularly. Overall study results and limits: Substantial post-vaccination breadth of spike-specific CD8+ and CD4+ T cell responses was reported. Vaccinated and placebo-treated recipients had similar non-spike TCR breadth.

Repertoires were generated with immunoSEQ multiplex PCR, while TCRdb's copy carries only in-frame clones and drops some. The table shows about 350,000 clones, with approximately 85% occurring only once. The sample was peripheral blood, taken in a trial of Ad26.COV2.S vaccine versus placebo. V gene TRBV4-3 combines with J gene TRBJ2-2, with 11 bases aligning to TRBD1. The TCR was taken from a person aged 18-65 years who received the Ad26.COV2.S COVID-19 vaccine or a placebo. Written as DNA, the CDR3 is TGCGCCAGCAGCAAAGGGACAGGGGGTACCGGGGAGCTGTTTTTT. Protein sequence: CASSKGTGGTGELFF.